The clone carrying this TCR beta chain was picked up many times. The data derive from a study of T cells in Graves' hyperthyroidism and ophthalmopathy. Using RNA transcripts as the source, TCR beta CDR3 regions were amplified. HTBI primers drove first-round RT-PCR of the TCR CDR3. TCRdb independently ran MiXCR on the multiplex PCR reads; one entry per CDR3 protein. The sample has about 360,000 distinct CDR3 sequences, roughly 13% seen once; the top ten hold 9.2%. Sequenced input: blood. This sequence was found in a woman aged 18-29 years with Graves' hyperthyroidism.

In nucleotides, the CDR3 is TGTGCCAGCAGTGAGGACAGCGCCGGGTATCAGCCCCAGCATTTT. Its translation is CASSEDSAGYQPQHF. The chain links TRBV2 to TRBJ1-5, with D maybe TRBD1 (6 bases). The V end lost 3 bases, the J end lost 5 bases, and 14 bases lay between the germline ends. This CDR3 is 15 amino acids long. Germline assignment: CDR1 SNHLY and CDR2 FYNNEI. The full variable domain, completed using reference TRBV2 and TRBJ1-5, is EPEVTQTPSHQVTQMGQEVILRCVPISNHLYFYWYRQILGQKVEFLVSFYNNEISEKSEIFDDQFSVERPDGSNFTLKIRSTKLEDSAMYFCASSEDSAGYQPQHFGDGTRLSIL.